This TCR beta chain comes out of a study of T cells after yellow fever vaccination. This clonotype showed up just a few times. Germline is not matched at one junction end, which may reflect a read error. The germline CDR1 and CDR2 sequences are MDHEN and SYDVKM. This CDR3 region has 13 residues. TCRdb independently ran MiXCR on the 5' RACE reads; one entry per CDR3 protein. The sample lists a few hundred thousand distinct CDR3 sequences, roughly 17% occurring once. Material: PBMCs, obtained 4 to 5 days after the first yellow fever vaccination. The TCR sequence derives from a man younger than 35 who received the YFV17D yellow fever vaccine. The chain recombines TRBV28 with TRBJ2-3; no definite D call. This chain's CDR3 is CASILADTDTQYF. The CDR3 DNA reads TGTGCCAGCATTTTAGCAGACACAGATACGCAGTATTTT.